This T cell receptor (beta chain) was retrieved from a study of CXCR3-negative and CXCR3-positive naive CD8 T cells. Study-wide context: A total of roughly 140 million TRB reads was generated, with about 1.5 +/- 0.3 million per library.

Naive cells were sorted as CD45RO-, CCR7+, CD27+ and CD95-. The authors prepared UMI-labeled TRB cDNA libraries by 5' RACE. TCRdb reprocessed the 5' RACE reads and reports one entry per CDR3 protein, with no DNA. This repertoire comprises some 53,000 distinct CDR3 sequences; its ten largest clones make up around 0.5%. Per germline, CDR1 MDHEN and CDR2 SYDVKM. This CDR3 is 15 amino acids long. Study-level results: Diversity in memory CD8+ cells fell much lower than the comparably high levels seen in both naive subsets. More hydrophobic TRB CDR3s occurred in CXCR3-positive than in CXCR3-negative naive cells. Whereas memory cells differed, naive CXCR3-negative and CXCR3-positive cells shared similar TRBV-TRBJ usage.

As for this clonotype: Its antigen is as yet unknown.

The material sequenced was naive CXCR3+ CD8+ T cells from blood. Subset denoted: CD45RO-CCR7+CD27+CD95- naive CD8+ T cells expressing CXCR3 (TNR3+). The chain has TRBV28 and TRBJ2-1. The TCR comes from a human donor in good health. Some clones in this sample may be carry-over from other donors' samples. This CDR3 reads CASSLDASSYNEQFF.